Listed below are T cell receptor beta chains from one sample, sequenced in a study of T-cell reconstitution after alpha-beta-depleted transplantation in children. Each CDR3 protein gets one entry after TCRdb re-called the PCR reads with MiXCR. This sample yields about 600,000 distinct CDR3 sequences, of which 10% to 13% are seen a single time; less than 4.5% belongs to the top ten. The sequencing here drew on PBMCs from the stem cell graft donor, taken from the stem cell graft. The receptors here all came from a human donor who donated a stem cell graft to a child with acute myeloid leukemia. Each CDR3 is given with its conserved first and last residue. Fields, in order: CDR3 protein, CDR3 DNA, clone size, CDR3 length, J gene, D gene, V gene. D genes are given only for firm matches. A clone size is listed for some rows: how often the clone was seen (once, few, many), or a class if it is expanded.

cdr3_aa: CASSLGGSPAGELFF; cdr3_nt: TGCGCCAGCAGCTTGGGAGGTAGTCCGGCCGGGGAGCTGTTTTTT; clone_size: many; cdr3_length: 15; j_call: TRBJ2-2; d_call: -; v_call: TRBV5-1
cdr3_aa: CASSLADGGELFF; cdr3_nt: TGCGCCAGCAGCTTGGCCGATGGCGGGGAGCTGTTTTTT; clone_size: -; cdr3_length: 13; j_call: TRBJ2-2; d_call: -; v_call: TRBV5-1
cdr3_aa: CASSPRLAGVEQFF; cdr3_nt: TGTGCCAGCTCACCACGACTAGCGGGAGTCGAGCAGTTCTTC; clone_size: few; cdr3_length: 14; j_call: TRBJ2-1; d_call: TRBD2; v_call: TRBV18
cdr3_aa: CASRTGGSSYEQYF; cdr3_nt: TGTGCCAGCAGGACGGGCGGGAGCTCCTACGAGCAGTACTTC; clone_size: many; cdr3_length: 14; j_call: TRBJ2-7; d_call: TRBD2; v_call: TRBV6-1
cdr3_aa: CASSQDRQAYEQYF; cdr3_nt: TGCGCCAGCAGCCAAGATCGGCAAGCCTACGAGCAGTACTTC; clone_size: many; cdr3_length: 14; j_call: TRBJ2-7; d_call: -; v_call: TRBV4-3
cdr3_aa: CASTEGTGQNQPQHF; cdr3_nt: TGTGCCAGCACCGAGGGTACAGGACAGAATCAGCCCCAGCATTTT; clone_size: -; cdr3_length: 15; j_call: TRBJ1-5; d_call: -; v_call: TRBV6-1
cdr3_aa: CASSQADREAYEQYF; cdr3_nt: TGCGCCAGCAGCCAGGCGGACAGGGAAGCCTACGAGCAGTACTTC; clone_size: many; cdr3_length: 15; j_call: TRBJ2-7; d_call: TRBD1; v_call: TRBV4-3
cdr3_aa: CSANTLAGSYNEQFF; cdr3_nt: TGCAGTGCTAACACCCTAGCGGGCTCCTACAATGAGCAGTTCTTC; clone_size: many; cdr3_length: 15; j_call: TRBJ2-1; d_call: TRBD2; v_call: TRBV20-1
cdr3_aa: CSVVRVGGDTEAFF; cdr3_nt: TGCAGCGTGGTCCGGGTGGGCGGGGACACTGAAGCTTTCTTT; clone_size: few; cdr3_length: 14; j_call: TRBJ1-1; d_call: -; v_call: TRBV29-1
cdr3_aa: CATQSGQGWELFF; cdr3_nt: TGTGCCACCCAATCCGGACAGGGGTGGGAGCTGTTTTTT; clone_size: -; cdr3_length: 13; j_call: TRBJ2-2; d_call: TRBD1; v_call: TRBV25-1
cdr3_aa: CASWEGSYNEQFF; cdr3_nt: TGTGCCAGCTGGGAGGGGTCCTACAATGAGCAGTTCTTC; clone_size: few; cdr3_length: 13; j_call: TRBJ2-1; d_call: TRBD2; v_call: TRBV6-2/TRBV6-3
cdr3_aa: CASSRGDSGYNEQFF; cdr3_nt: TGCGCCAGCAGCCGGGGGGACTCTGGTTACAATGAGCAGTTCTTC; clone_size: few; cdr3_length: 15; j_call: TRBJ2-1; d_call: TRBD2; v_call: TRBV5-1
cdr3_aa: CASSRTSGNGGEQFF; cdr3_nt: TGTGCCAGCAGCCGGACTAGCGGCAATGGAGGTGAGCAGTTCTTC; clone_size: many; cdr3_length: 15; j_call: TRBJ2-1; d_call: TRBD2; v_call: TRBV7-3
cdr3_aa: CSAPGLGSHTQYF; cdr3_nt: TGCAGTGCTCCTGGACTGGGATCTCATACGCAGTATTTT; clone_size: many; cdr3_length: 13; j_call: TRBJ2-3; d_call: -; v_call: TRBV20-1
cdr3_aa: CASRAQLIAEAFF; cdr3_nt: TGTGCCAGCAGGGCACAGTTAATCGCTGAAGCTTTCTTT; clone_size: few; cdr3_length: 13; j_call: TRBJ1-1; d_call: -; v_call: TRBV2
cdr3_aa: CGAVLAKNIQYF; cdr3_nt: TGCGGGGCAGTTCTAGCCAAAAACATTCAGTACTTC; clone_size: -; cdr3_length: 12; j_call: TRBJ2-4; d_call: -; v_call: TRBV29-1